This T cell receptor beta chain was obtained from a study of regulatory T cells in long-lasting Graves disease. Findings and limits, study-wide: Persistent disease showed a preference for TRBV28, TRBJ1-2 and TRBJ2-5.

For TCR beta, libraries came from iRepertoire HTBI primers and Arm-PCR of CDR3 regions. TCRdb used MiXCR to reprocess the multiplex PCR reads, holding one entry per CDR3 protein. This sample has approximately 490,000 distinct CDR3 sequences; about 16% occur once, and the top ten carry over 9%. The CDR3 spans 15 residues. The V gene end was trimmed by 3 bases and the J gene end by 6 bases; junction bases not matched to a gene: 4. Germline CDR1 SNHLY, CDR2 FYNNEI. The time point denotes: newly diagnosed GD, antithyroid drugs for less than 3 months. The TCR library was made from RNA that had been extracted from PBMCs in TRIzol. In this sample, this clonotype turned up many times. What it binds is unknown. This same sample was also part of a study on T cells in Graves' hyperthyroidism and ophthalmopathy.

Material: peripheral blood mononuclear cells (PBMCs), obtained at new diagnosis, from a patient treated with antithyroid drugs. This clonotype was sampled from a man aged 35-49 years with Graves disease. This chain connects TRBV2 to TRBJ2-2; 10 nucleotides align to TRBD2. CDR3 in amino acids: CASSDTSGAPGELFF. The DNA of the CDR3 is TGTGCCAGCAGTGACACTAGCGGGGCTCCCGGGGAGCTGTTTTTT.